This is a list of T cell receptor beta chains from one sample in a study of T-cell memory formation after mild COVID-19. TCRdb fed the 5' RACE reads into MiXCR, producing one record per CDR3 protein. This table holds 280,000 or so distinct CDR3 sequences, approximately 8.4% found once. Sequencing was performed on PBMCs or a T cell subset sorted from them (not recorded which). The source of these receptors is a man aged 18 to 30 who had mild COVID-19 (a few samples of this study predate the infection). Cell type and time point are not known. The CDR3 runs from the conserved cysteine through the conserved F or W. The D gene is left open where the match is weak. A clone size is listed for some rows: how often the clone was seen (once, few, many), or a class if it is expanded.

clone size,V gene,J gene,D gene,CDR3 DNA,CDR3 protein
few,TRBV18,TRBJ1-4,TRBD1,TGTGCCAGCTCACCAGGTATCACAGGGGGAAAGATCGATGAAAAACTGTTTTTT,CASSPGITGGKIDEKLFF
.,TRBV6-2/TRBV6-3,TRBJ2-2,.,TGTGCCAGCAGTTCCCGGACAGAGTACACCGGGGAGCTGTTTTTT,CASSSRTEYTGELFF
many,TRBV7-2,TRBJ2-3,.,TGTGCCAGCAGGCCCCAGTCAGATACGCAGTATTTT,CASRPQSDTQYF
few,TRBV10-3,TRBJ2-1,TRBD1,TGTGCCATCAGGGACAGGGGCCCATATGAGCAGTTCTTC,CAIRDRGPYEQFF
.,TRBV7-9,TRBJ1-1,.,TGTGCCAGCAGCTTTTCTACAGGAAGCACTGAAGCTTTCTTT,CASSFSTGSTEAFF
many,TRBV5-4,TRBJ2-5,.,TGTGCCAGCAGCGGCCGGGACATCCAAGAGACCCAGTACTTC,CASSGRDIQETQYF
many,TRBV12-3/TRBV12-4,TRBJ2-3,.,TGTGCCAGCAGTTTAGGGAGGGTCGCAGATACGCAGTATTTT,CASSLGRVADTQYF
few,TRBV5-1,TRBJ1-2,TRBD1,TGCGCCAGCAGCGAGGGACAGGGAAGTGGCTACACCTTC,CASSEGQGSGYTF
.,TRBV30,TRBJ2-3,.,TGTGCCTGGACTCGAGGGACAAAGGATACGCAGTATTTT,CAWTRGTKDTQYF
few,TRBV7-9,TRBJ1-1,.,TGTGCCAGCAGCCTGATCCAGGGTGTCCTAACCGAGACTTTCTTT,CASSLIQGVLTETFF
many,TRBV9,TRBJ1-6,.,TGTGCCAGCAGCGGGGGTTTGGAAACTTGGGTTTCACCCCTCCACTTT,CASSGGLETWVSPLHF
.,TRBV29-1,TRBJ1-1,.,TGCAGCGGGAGGGGCCTGAACACTGAAGCTTTCTTT,CSGRGLNTEAFF
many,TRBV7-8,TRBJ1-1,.,TGTGCCAGCAGCTTGGGAGAGACTGAAGCTTTCTTT,CASSLGETEAFF
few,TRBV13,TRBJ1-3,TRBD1,TGTGCCAGCAGCTCGGACAGGGGAGGAAACACCATATATTTT,CASSSDRGGNTIYF
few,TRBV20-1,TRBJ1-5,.,TGCAGTGCTAGAGAGGCGCCAAATCAGCCCCAGCATTTT,CSAREAPNQPQHF
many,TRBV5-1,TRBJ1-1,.,TGCGCCAGCAGCTTGAGTGGCCAGGACACTGAAGCTTTCTTT,CASSLSGQDTEAFF
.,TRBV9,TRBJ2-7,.,TGTGCCAGCAGCCCTAGACCCGGGGGCGAGCAGTACTTC,CASSPRPGGEQYF
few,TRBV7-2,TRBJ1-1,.,TGTGCCAGCAGCGGACCGCCCCTGAACACTGAAGCTTTCTTT,CASSGPPLNTEAFF